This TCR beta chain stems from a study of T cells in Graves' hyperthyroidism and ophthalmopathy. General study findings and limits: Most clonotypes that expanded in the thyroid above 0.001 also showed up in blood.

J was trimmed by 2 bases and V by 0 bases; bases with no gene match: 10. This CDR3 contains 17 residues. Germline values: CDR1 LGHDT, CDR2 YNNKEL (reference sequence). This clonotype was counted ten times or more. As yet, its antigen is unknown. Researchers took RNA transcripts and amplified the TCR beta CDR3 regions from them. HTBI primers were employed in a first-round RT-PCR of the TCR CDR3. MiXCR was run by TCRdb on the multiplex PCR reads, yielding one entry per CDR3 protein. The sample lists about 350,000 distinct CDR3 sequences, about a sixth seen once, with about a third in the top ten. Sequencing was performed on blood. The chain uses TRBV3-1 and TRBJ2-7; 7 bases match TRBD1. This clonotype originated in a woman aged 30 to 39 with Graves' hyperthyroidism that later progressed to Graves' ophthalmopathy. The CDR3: CASSQDRGTAFPYEQYF. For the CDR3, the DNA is TGTGCCAGCAGCCAAGATAGGGGGACAGCCTTTCCCTACGAGCAGTACTTC.